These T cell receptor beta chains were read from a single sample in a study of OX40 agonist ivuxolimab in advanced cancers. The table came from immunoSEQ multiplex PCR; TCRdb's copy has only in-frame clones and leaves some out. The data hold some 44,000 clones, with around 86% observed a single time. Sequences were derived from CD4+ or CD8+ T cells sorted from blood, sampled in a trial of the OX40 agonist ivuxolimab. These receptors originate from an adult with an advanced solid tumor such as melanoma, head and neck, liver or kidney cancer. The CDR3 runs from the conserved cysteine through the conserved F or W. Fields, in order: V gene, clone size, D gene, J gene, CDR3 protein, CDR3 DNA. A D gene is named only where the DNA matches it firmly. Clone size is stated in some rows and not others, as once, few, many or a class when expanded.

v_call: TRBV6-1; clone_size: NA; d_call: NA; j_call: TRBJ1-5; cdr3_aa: CASSEATWDSNQPQHF; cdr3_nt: TGTGCCAGCAGTGAAGCTACCTGGGATAGCAATCAGCCCCAGCATTTT
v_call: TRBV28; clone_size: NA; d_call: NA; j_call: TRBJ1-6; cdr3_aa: CASSLGGRDSPLHF; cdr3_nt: TGTGCCAGCAGTTTAGGGGGACGCGATTCACCCCTCCACTTT
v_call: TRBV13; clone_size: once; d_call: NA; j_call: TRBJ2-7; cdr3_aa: CASSLDSLAYEQYF; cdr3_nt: TGTGCCAGCAGCTTAGACAGCCTCGCCTACGAGCAGTACTTC
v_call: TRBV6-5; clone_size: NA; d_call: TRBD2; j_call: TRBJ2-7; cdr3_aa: CASSPILAEHYEQYF; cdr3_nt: TGTGCCAGCAGCCCCATACTAGCGGAGCACTACGAGCAGTACTTC
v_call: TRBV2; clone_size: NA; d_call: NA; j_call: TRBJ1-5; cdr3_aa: CASSPPGNNQPQHF; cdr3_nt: TGTGCCAGCAGTCCCCCCGGGAATAATCAGCCCCAGCATTTT
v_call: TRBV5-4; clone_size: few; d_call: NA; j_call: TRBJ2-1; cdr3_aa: CASSLVEGLNEQFF; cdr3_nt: TGTGCCAGCAGCTTGGTGGAGGGGCTCAATGAGCAGTTCTTC
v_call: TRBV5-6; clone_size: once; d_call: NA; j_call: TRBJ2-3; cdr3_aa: CASSRPPDTQYF; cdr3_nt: TGTGCCAGCAGCAGGCCCCCAGATACGCAGTATTTT
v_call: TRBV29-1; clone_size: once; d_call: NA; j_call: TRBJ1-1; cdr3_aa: CSVARGPNTEAFF; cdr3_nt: TGCAGCGTTGCCCGGGGGCCGAACACTGAAGCTTTCTTT
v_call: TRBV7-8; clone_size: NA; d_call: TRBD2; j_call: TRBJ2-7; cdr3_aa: CASSLAGRGRQVLYEQYF; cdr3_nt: TGTGCCAGCAGCTTAGCCGGGAGGGGTAGGCAGGTACTCTACGAGCAGTACTTC
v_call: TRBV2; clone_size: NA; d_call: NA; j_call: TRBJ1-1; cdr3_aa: CASTVGGTHLNTEAFF; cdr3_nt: TGTGCCAGCACAGTGGGGGGGACCCACCTCAACACTGAAGCTTTCTTT
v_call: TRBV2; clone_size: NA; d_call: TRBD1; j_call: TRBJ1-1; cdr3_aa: CAKRQGENTEAFF; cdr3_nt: TGTGCCAAACGACAGGGGGAGAACACTGAAGCTTTCTTT
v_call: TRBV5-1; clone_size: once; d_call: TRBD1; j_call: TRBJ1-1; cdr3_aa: CASSEGQGTEAFF; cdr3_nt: TGCGCCAGCAGCGAGGGACAGGGCACTGAAGCTTTCTTT
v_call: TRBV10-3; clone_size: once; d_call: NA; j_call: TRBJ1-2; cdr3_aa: CAISESEENYGYTF; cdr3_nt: TGTGCCATCAGTGAGTCGGAGGAGAACTATGGCTACACCTTC
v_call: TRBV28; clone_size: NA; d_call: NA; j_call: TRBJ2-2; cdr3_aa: CASSSAAGKVGELFF; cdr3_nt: TGTGCCAGCAGTTCCGCGGCGGGGAAGGTCGGGGAGCTGTTTTTT
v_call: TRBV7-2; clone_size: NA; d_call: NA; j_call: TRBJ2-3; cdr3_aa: CASSPQMSSGTQYF; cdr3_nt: TGTGCCAGCAGCCCACAAATGAGTAGTGGTACGCAGTATTTT
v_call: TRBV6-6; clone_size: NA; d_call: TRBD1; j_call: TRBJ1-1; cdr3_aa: CASRPGTGETEAFF; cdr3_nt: TGTGCCAGCAGACCCGGGACAGGGGAGACTGAAGCTTTCTTT
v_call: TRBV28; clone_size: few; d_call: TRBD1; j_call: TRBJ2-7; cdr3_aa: CASSLYRQGIYEQYF; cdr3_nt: TGTGCCAGCAGTTTGTACCGACAGGGGATTTACGAGCAGTACTTC
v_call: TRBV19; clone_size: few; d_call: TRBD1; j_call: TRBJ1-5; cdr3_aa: CATGTGPNQPQHF; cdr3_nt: TGTGCCACCGGGACAGGGCCTAACCAGCCCCAGCATTTT
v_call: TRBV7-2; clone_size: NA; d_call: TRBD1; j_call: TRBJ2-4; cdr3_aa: CASSPIRSGGNIQYF; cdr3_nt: TGTGCCAGCAGCCCCATTAGGTCAGGGGGAAACATTCAGTACTTC
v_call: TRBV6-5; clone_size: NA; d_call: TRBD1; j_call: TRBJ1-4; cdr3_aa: CASSNRGLNEKLFF; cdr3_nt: TGTGCCAGCAGCAACAGGGGGCTAAATGAAAAACTGTTTTTT
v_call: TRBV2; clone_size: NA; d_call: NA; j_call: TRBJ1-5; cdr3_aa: CASERGRGNQPQHF; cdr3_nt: TGTGCCTCCGAGCGGGGACGGGGCAATCAGCCCCAGCATTTT
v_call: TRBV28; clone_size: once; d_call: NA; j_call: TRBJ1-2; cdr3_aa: CASSLSVGYTF; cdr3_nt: TGTGCCAGCAGTTTATCGGTTGGCTACACCTTC
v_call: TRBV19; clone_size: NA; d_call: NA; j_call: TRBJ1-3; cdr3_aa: CASSIRGQNAINSGNTIYF; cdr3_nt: TGTGCCAGTAGTATACGAGGACAGAACGCCATCAACTCTGGAAACACCATATATTTT
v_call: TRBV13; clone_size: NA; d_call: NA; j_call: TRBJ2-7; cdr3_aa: CASSRGSDFYEQYF; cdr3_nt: TGTGCCAGCAGTCGGGGGTCGGATTTTTACGAGCAGTACTTC
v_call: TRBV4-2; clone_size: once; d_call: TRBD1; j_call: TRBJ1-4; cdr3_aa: CASSPQSQGVGVKLFF; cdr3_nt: TGTGCCAGCAGCCCTCAATCGCAGGGGGTAGGGGTAAAACTGTTTTTT
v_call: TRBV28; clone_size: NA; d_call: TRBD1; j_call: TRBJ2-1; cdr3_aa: CASTRTGLSSYNEQFF; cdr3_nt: TGTGCCAGCACCCGGACAGGGTTGAGCTCCTACAATGAGCAGTTCTTC
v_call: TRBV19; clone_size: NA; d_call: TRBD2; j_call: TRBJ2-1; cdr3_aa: CASMGAGGIHEQFF; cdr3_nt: TGTGCCAGTATGGGAGCGGGAGGGATCCATGAGCAGTTCTTC
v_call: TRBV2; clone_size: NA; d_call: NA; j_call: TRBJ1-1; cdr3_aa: CASSDGIDTEAFF; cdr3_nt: TGTGCCAGCAGCGACGGGATCGACACTGAAGCTTTCTTT
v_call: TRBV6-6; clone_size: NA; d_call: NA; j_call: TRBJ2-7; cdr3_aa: CASSYGTQSYEQYF; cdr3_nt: TGTGCCAGCAGTTACGGGACTCAGTCCTACGAGCAGTACTTC
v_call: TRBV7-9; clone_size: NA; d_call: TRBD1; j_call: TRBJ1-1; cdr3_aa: CASSHPGQANTEAFF; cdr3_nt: TGTGCCAGCAGCCACCCCGGACAGGCGAACACTGAAGCTTTCTTT
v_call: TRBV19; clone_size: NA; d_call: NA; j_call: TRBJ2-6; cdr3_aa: CASSPSGANVLTF; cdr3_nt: TGTGCCAGTAGCCCTTCTGGGGCCAACGTCCTGACTTTC
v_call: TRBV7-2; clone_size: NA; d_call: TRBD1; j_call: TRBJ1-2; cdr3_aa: CAGSLGQGNGYTF; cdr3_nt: TGTGCCGGCAGCTTAGGACAGGGGAATGGCTACACCTTC
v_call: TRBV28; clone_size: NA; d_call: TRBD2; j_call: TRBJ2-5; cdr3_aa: CASSLSSGGSTQETQYF; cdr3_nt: TGTGCCAGCAGTTTGTCTAGCGGGGGCTCAACACAAGAGACCCAGTACTTC
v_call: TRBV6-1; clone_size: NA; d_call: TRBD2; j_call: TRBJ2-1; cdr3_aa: CASSTRLAGALGQFF; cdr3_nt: TGTGCCAGCAGTACCAGACTAGCGGGGGCTCTCGGGCAGTTCTTC
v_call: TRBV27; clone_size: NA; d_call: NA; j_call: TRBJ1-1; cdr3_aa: CASRGAKTEAFF; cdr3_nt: TGTGCCTCCAGGGGCGCGAAAACTGAAGCTTTCTTT
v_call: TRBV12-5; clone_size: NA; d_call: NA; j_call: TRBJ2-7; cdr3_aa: CASGLVGSQEQYF; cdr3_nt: TGTGCTAGTGGTTTGGTCGGGTCCCAGGAGCAGTACTTC
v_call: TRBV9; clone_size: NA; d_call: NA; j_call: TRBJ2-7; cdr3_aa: CASSAAGSPSYEQYF; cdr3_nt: TGTGCCAGCAGCGCCGCCGGGTCCCCCTCCTACGAGCAGTACTTC
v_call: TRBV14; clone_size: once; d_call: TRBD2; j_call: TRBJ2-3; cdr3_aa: CASSLRLAGSRDTQYF; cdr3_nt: TGTGCCAGCAGCCTACGACTAGCGGGGAGTCGAGATACGCAGTATTTT
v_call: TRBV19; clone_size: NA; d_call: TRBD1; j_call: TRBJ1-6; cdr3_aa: CARTMTPGGSSSPLHF; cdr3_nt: TGTGCCAGAACCATGACCCCAGGGGGCAGTAGTTCACCCCTCCACTTT
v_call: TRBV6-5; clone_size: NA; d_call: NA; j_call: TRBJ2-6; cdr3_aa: CASSSNSGANVLTF; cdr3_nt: TGTGCCAGCAGTTCCAACTCTGGGGCCAACGTCCTGACTTTC
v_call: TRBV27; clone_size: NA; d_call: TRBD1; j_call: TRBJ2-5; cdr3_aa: CASSFRGYETQYF; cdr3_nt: TGTGCCAGCAGTTTCAGGGGGTATGAGACCCAGTACTTC
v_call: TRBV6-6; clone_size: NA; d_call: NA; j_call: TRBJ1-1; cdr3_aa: CASSRASGEGDTEAFF; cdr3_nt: TGTGCCAGCAGCCGCGCCTCTGGGGAGGGCGACACTGAAGCTTTCTTT
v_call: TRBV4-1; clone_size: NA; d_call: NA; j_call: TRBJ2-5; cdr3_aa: CASSQDVVGVAQETQYF; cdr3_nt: TGCGCCAGCAGCCAAGATGTGGTGGGAGTAGCCCAAGAGACCCAGTACTTC
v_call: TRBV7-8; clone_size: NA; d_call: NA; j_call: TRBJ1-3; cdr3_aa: CASSSQSGNTIYF; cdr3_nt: TGTGCCAGCAGCTCCCAATCTGGAAACACCATATATTTT
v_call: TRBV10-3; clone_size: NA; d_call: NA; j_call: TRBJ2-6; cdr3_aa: CAISESRKSSGANVLTF; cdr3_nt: TGTGCCATCAGTGAGTCGCGTAAGAGCTCTGGGGCCAACGTCCTGACTTTC
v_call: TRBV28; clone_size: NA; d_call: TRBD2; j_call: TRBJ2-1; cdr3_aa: CASRSSGNEQFF; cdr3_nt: TGTGCCAGCAGATCTAGCGGGAATGAGCAGTTCTTC
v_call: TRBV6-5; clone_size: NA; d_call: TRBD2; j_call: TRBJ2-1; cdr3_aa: CASSSLLAGPNNEQFF; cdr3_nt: TGTGCCAGCAGTTCCCTACTAGCGGGGCCTAACAATGAGCAGTTCTTC
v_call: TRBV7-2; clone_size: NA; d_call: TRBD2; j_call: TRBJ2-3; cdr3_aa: CASADRGGGRTDTQYF; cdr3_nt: TGTGCCAGCGCCGATCGGGGCGGGGGGCGCACAGATACGCAGTATTTT
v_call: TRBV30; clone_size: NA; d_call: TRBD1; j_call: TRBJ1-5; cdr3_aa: CAWSDLDRGSGDQPQHF; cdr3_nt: TGTGCCTGGAGTGATTTAGACAGGGGAAGTGGTGATCAGCCCCAGCATTTT